These T cell receptor beta chains were read from a single sample in a study of response to subunit inactivated influenza vaccine. MiXCR was run by TCRdb on the RT-PCR reads, yielding one entry per CDR3 protein. The sample carries hundreds of thousands of distinct CDR3 sequences, 14% recorded once. Sample: PBMCs from blood, taken approximately 15 days before vaccination. These receptors originate from a man aged 45 to 65 who received an inactivated influenza vaccine. CDR3s include the opening cysteine and the closing phenylalanine or tryptophan. The D gene is left open where the match is weak. The size field is filled for only some rows; it gives once, few, many or a size class.

-	TRBV27	TRBJ2-1	-	CASSGLPGGFSYNEQFF	TGTGCCAGCAGCGGATTACCTGGCGGATTCTCCTACAATGAGCAGTTCTTC
few	TRBV11-2	TRBJ2-1	-	CASIQLGDNDNEQFF	TGTGCCAGCATCCAACTGGGGGACAATGACAATGAGCAGTTCTTC
many	TRBV29-1	TRBJ1-1	-	CSVYPGTGITEAFF	TGCAGCGTCTACCCCGGCACAGGGATCACTGAAGCTTTCTTT
-	TRBV6-1	TRBJ2-2	TRBD1	CASSRGRDRVIGGELFF	TGTGCCAGCAGCCGGGGCAGGGACAGGGTCATCGGCGGGGAGCTGTTTTTT
-	TRBV20-1	TRBJ1-6	-	CSAGSLGPHNSPLHF	TGCAGTGCTGGTTCGCTGGGGCCTCACAATTCACCCCTCCACTTT
many	TRBV5-1	TRBJ2-1	-	CASSIVGAYNEQFF	TGCGCCAGCAGCATTGTAGGGGCTTACAATGAGCAGTTCTTC
-	TRBV11-1	TRBJ2-7	TRBD2	CASSVAGVGYEQYF	TGTGCCAGCAGCGTAGCGGGAGTAGGCTACGAGCAGTACTTC
few	TRBV28	TRBJ1-5	-	CASRNPGQDQPQHF	TGTGCCAGCAGAAACCCGGGACAAGATCAGCCCCAGCATTTT
few	TRBV7-2	TRBJ1-2	-	CASSLGLAGLPYGYTF	TGTGCCAGCAGCTTAGGATTGGCAGGGCTCCCCTATGGCTACACCTTC
-	TRBV20-1	TRBJ2-3	-	CSASPLITDTQYF	TGCAGTGCTAGCCCCCTAATTACCGATACGCAGTATTTT
many	TRBV20-1	TRBJ2-5	TRBD1	CSAVPGQGAGTQYF	TGCAGTGCGGTTCCGGGACAGGGGGCAGGGACCCAGTACTTC
few	TRBV24-1	TRBJ2-7	-	CATSDSGTNSYEQYF	TGTGCCACCAGTGACTCCGGGACCAACTCCTACGAGCAGTACTTC
few	TRBV6-5	TRBJ2-3	TRBD2	CASSFQAGATDTQYF	TGTGCCAGCAGTTTCCAAGCGGGGGCCACAGATACGCAGTATTTT
-	TRBV5-6	TRBJ2-3	TRBD2	CASSRGTRRDTQYF	TGTGCCAGCAGCCGCGGGACTAGACGAGATACGCAGTATTTT
-	TRBV4-1	TRBJ2-3	-	CASSQDRRSSSADTQYF	TGCGCCAGCAGCCAAGATCGCCGCAGTTCTAGCGCAGATACGCAGTATTTT
-	TRBV20-1	TRBJ2-1	TRBD2	CSASRLAGGHYNEQFF	TGCAGTGCTAGCCGACTAGCGGGGGGGCATTACAATGAGCAGTTCTTC
-	TRBV4-2	TRBJ2-3	TRBD2	CASSQVSSGRAADTQYF	TGTGCCAGCAGCCAAGTCTCGAGCGGGAGGGCCGCGGATACGCAGTATTTT
few	TRBV6-5	TRBJ1-1	-	CASSYSGTPNTEAFF	TGTGCCAGCAGTTACTCCGGGACACCGAACACTGAAGCTTTCTTT
-	TRBV10-1	TRBJ2-7	-	CASSDSHEQYF	TGCGCCAGCAGCGACTCTCACGAGCAGTACTTC
many	TRBV6-6	TRBJ2-3	-	CASSYLATDTQYF	TGTGCCAGCAGTTACCTAGCCACAGATACGCAGTATTTT
many	TRBV11-2	TRBJ2-1	-	CASSLGVYEQFF	TGTGCCAGCAGCTTAGGGGTATATGAGCAGTTCTTC
few	TRBV4-3	TRBJ2-5	-	CASSQGMGETQYF	TGCGCCAGCAGCCAGGGAATGGGAGAGACCCAGTACTTC
-	TRBV6-2/TRBV6-3	TRBJ2-7	-	CASTGQRTRSYEQYF	TGTGCCAGCACTGGACAGAGGACACGTTCCTACGAGCAGTACTTC
-	TRBV6-5	TRBJ2-1	-	CASSYSGPRRYNEQFF	TGTGCCAGCAGTTACTCTGGCCCCAGAAGATACAATGAGCAGTTCTTC
few	TRBV20-1	TRBJ2-7	-	CSARVTSYEQYF	TGCAGTGCTAGAGTTACCTCCTACGAGCAGTACTTC
-	TRBV4-1	TRBJ2-2	TRBD1	CASSTSGTGLATGELFF	TGCGCCAGCAGCACCTCCGGGACAGGGTTAGCCACCGGGGAGCTGTTTTTT
-	TRBV21-1	TRBJ2-2	-	CASSKRAMCELDNTGELFF	TGTGCCAGCAGCAAAAGGGCTATGTGTGAGTTAGATAACACCGGGGAGCTGTTTTTT
-	TRBV20-1	TRBJ1-5	-	CSARDPGERQPQHF	TGCAGTGCTAGAGACCCAGGGGAACGTCAGCCCCAGCATTTT
few	TRBV6-5	TRBJ2-7	-	CASSYLGGLYEQYF	TGTGCCAGCAGTTACCTAGGGGGGTTATACGAGCAGTACTTC
-	TRBV11-2	TRBJ2-5	TRBD1	CATTPDRGTQYF	TGTGCCACTACTCCGGACAGGGGGACCCAGTACTTC
-	TRBV9	TRBJ2-3	-	CASSVVGGTSTDTQYF	TGTGCCAGCAGCGTAGTTGGCGGCACTAGCACAGATACGCAGTATTTT
-	TRBV6-2/TRBV6-3	TRBJ2-5	TRBD1	CASSYLQGVLEETQYF	TGTGCCAGCAGTTACTTACAGGGGGTTTTGGAAGAGACCCAGTACTTC
-	TRBV5-1	TRBJ1-4	-	CASSSGTEHEKLFF	TGCGCCAGCAGCTCCGGGACGGAACATGAAAAACTGTTTTTT
few	TRBV20-1	TRBJ2-7	-	CSASSTGRPNEQYF	TGCAGTGCTAGTTCTACGGGACGCCCGAACGAGCAGTACTTC
-	TRBV12-3/TRBV12-4	TRBJ1-1	-	CASSPSVQATEAFF	TGTGCCAGCAGTCCATCAGTGCAGGCCACTGAAGCTTTCTTT
few	TRBV20-1	TRBJ2-3	TRBD2	CSATGGNTDTQYF	TGCAGTGCTACGGGGGGTAACACAGATACGCAGTATTTT
-	TRBV7-9	TRBJ2-1	TRBD1	CASSSGTGIINEQFF	TGTGCCAGCAGCTCCGGGACAGGTATAATTAATGAGCAGTTCTTC
-	TRBV4-2	TRBJ1-3	-	CASSQETYRSGNTIYF	TGTGCCAGCAGCCAAGAAACTTACCGCTCTGGAAACACCATATATTTT
many	TRBV29-1	TRBJ2-1	TRBD2	CSDNSGGALENEQFF	TGCAGCGATAATAGCGGGGGGGCCTTAGAGAATGAGCAGTTCTTC
few	TRBV18	TRBJ2-1	-	CASSPPLSNEQFF	TGTGCCAGCTCACCACCCCTAAGCAATGAGCAGTTCTTC
many	TRBV7-2	TRBJ2-5	-	CASSLGGLQETQYF	TGTGCCAGCAGCTTAGGAGGGTTGCAAGAGACCCAGTACTTC
-	TRBV11-2	TRBJ2-2	-	CASSPTSAFGELFF	TGTGCCAGCAGCCCCACGTCAGCGTTTGGGGAGCTGTTTTTT
few	TRBV19	TRBJ2-7	TRBD2	CASWAGGPHPLYEQYF	TGTGCCAGTTGGGCGGGGGGCCCACACCCCCTCTACGAGCAGTACTTC
few	TRBV3-1	TRBJ2-5	-	CASSPGDTHQETQYF	TGTGCCAGCAGCCCAGGGGACACCCACCAAGAGACCCAGTACTTC
once	TRBV18	TRBJ1-4	-	CASSSRDEKLFF	TGTGCCAGCTCATCGCGGGACGAAAAACTGTTTTTT
few	TRBV9	TRBJ2-2	TRBD2	CASSVVGTSDPGELFF	TGTGCCAGCAGCGTAGTGGGGACTAGCGACCCCGGGGAGCTGTTTTTT
few	TRBV11-2	TRBJ2-5	-	CASSSSTAPVQETQYF	TGTGCCAGCAGCTCGTCGACAGCCCCCGTCCAAGAGACCCAGTACTTC